This T cell receptor beta chain was sequenced for a study of breast tumors, draining lymph nodes, adjacent tissues. Study-level findings and limits: Data only fit, rather than demonstrated, lymph node origin of most tumor T cells.

Trimming stripped 6 bases from V and 0 bases from J, with 11 bases between. The length of the CDR3 is 14 residues. The germline V gene has CDR1 SNHLY and CDR2 FYNNEI. Axillary draining lymph nodes of breast cancer patients supplied the node samples. This clonotype was found many times. The target antigen is unknown. TCRdb processed the multiplex PCR reads anew with MiXCR; each CDR3 protein has one entry. The sample lists more than 250,000 distinct CDR3 sequences; 30% were seen once. Sequenced input: axillary lymph node tissue. The chain has TRBV2 and TRBJ1-2; tentatively, D is TRBD1 (6 bases). The receptor's source is a female donor with breast cancer. Some clones in this sample may be carry-over from other donors' samples. This CDR3 is CASSRDNANYGYTF. DNA for the CDR3: TGTGCCAGCAGCCGGGACAACGCTAACTATGGCTACACCTTC.